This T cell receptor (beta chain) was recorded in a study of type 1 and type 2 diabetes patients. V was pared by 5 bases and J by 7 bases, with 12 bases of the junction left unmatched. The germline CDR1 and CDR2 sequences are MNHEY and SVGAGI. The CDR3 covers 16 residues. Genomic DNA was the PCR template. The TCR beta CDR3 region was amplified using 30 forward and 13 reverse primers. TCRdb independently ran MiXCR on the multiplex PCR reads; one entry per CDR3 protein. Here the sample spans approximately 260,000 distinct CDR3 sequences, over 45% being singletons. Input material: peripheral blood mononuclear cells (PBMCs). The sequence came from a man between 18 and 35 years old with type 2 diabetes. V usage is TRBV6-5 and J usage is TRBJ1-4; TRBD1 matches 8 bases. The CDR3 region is CASSPEQGGFGEKLFF. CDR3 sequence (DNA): TGTGCCAGCAGTCCGGAACAGGGGGGGTTTGGTGAAAAACTGTTTTTT.